A single sample is the source of the 28 T cell receptor beta chains below, sequenced in a study of Graves' ophthalmopathy and Graves' hyperthyroidism. The sequenced template was RNA, covering the TCR beta CDR3 region. RT-PCR in the first round used HTBI primers; a second-round multiplex PCR followed. TCRdb recomputed calls from the multiplex PCR reads with MiXCR, one row per CDR3 protein. The table shows around 1,200,000 distinct CDR3 sequences, with approximately 35% occurring only once. Sequenced material: peripheral blood or thyroid tissue (not recorded which). These receptors were collected from an adult man with Graves' hyperthyroidism.

CDR3: CASRSLDVLNYEQYF. CDR3 bases: TGTGCCAGCAGATCTCTAGATGTTTTGAACTACGAGCAGTACTTC. This chain links TRBV12-3 or TRBV12-4 with TRBJ2-7; no clear D gene. The CDR3 runs to 15 residues. Trimming took off 6 bases at V and 3 bases at J, with 18 bases between the two ends.

This clonotype has at least ten counts. The genes are TRBV29-1 and TRBJ1-1, with D unclear. The CDR3 has 9 residues. Germline-derived CDR1 and CDR2 are SQVTM and ANQGSEA. The V end lost 5 bases, the J end lost 6 bases, and 4 bases lay between the germline ends. The CDR3 sequence is CSVYPEAFF. In DNA form, the CDR3 reads TGCAGCGTTTATCCTGAAGCTTTCTTT.

The J gene is TRBJ2-5, the V gene TRBV29-1; D may be TRBD1 (6 bases). The CDR3 extends over 11 amino acids. Trimming removed 4 bases at V and 3 bases at J, with 6 bases between. Germline V gene sequence: CDR1 SQVTM, CDR2 ANQGSEA. The CDR3 loop is CSVGTEETQYF. The CDR3 DNA reads as TGCAGCGTTGGGACAGAAGAGACCCAGTACTTC.

Concerning this clonotype: Relative to the germline gene, one junction end is altered; a read error may explain this. The chain couples TRBV10-3 to TRBJ1-2; D possibly corresponds to TRBD1 (6 bases). CDR3 length equals 19 residues. CDR1 ENHRY and CDR2 SYGVKD come from the germline V gene. CDR3 amino acids: CASSEIGPRGGPIGYGYTF. In DNA form, the CDR3 reads TGTGCCAGCAGTGAAATAGGTCCCAGGGGTGGCCCCATCGGATATGGCTACACCTTC.

To note about this clonotype: This may stem from a read error, because a much larger clone lies one nucleotide away. The chain has TRBV19 and TRBJ2-6, with D perhaps TRBD1 (6 bases). Germline CDR1 and CDR2: LNHDA and SQIVND (reference sequence). The CDR3 has 18 amino acids. Trimming shortened V by 7 bases and J by 4 bases, and 23 bases separated the two germline ends. The CDR3 loop reads CASIIGPSTGFGANVLTF. Here the CDR3 DNA reads TGTGCCAGTATTATCGGGCCCAGCACAGGGTTCGGGGCCAACGTCCTGACTTTC. Full variable domain (rest looked up from reference TRBV19 and TRBJ2-6): DGGITQSPKYLFRKEGQNVTLSCEQNLNHDAMYWYRQDPGQGLRLIYYSQIVNDFQKGDIAEGYSVSREKKESFPLTVTSAQKNPTAFYLCASIIGPSTGFGANVLTFGAGSRLTVL.

This clonotype was counted many times. The chain combines TRBV5-1 with TRBJ1-2; D is uncertain. Germline CDR1 and CDR2: SGHRS and YFSETQ. Trimming took off 4 bases at V and 1 base at J, with 8 bases between the two ends. The CDR3 contains 13 residues. The chain's CDR3 is CASSTRNNYGYTF. CDR3 DNA: TGCGCCAGCAGCACCCGAAATAACTATGGCTACACCTTC.

The gene calls are TRBV10-3 and TRBJ2-5; TRBD1 is a possible D gene (6 bases). The CDR3 sequence is 15 residues long. V was shortened by 8 bases and J by 9 bases, with 25 bases between the two germline ends. From germline, CDR1 is ENHRY and CDR2 SYGVKD. Written as DNA, the CDR3 is TGTGCCATCGCACAAGGTTTTGGGGGCAATCAGCCCCAGTACTTC. Its protein product is CAIAQGFGGNQPQYF.

The chain joins TRBV7-8 to TRBJ1-6; D unclear. Germline V lookup: CDR1 SGHVS, CDR2 FQNEAQ. This CDR3 region has 15 residues. V was clipped by 3 bases and J by 6 bases, with 12 bases between them. CDR3 sequence reads: CASSLAGAPNSPLHF. Here the CDR3 DNA reads TGTGCCAGCAGCTTGGCGGGAGCGCCTAATTCACCCCTCCACTTT.

V and J are TRBV29-1 and TRBJ2-7; TRBD2 matches 11 bases. CDR3 size: 16 residues. Germline V gene lookup returns CDR1 SQVTM and CDR2 ANQGSEA. V trimming: 4 bases; J trimming: 6 bases; junction bases outside the gene matches: 14. The CDR3: CSVALAGGMMGFEQYF. CDR3 nucleotide sequence: TGCAGCGTTGCCCTAGCGGGAGGCATGATGGGATTCGAGCAGTACTTC.

This clonotype is a singleton in its sample. The gene calls are TRBV15 and TRBJ1-2, with a weak D call TRBD1 (5 bases). Germline-derived CDR1 and CDR2 are LNHNV and YYDKDF (reference sequence). The CDR3 consists of 14 residues. Trimming stripped 3 bases from V and 3 bases from J, with 11 bases between. CDR3 residues: CATSSRTGDYGYTF. As DNA, the CDR3 is TGTGCCACCAGCAGCCGTACGGGGGACTATGGCTACACCTTC.

This clonotype was seen many times. The rearrangement links TRBV12-3 or TRBV12-4 to TRBJ1-5; no firm D call. CDR3 length: 13 residues. Trimming left V 6 bases short and J 6 bases short, with 12 bases between. CDR3 DNA sequence: TGTGCCAGCAGAGGGCCTTCGTTTCAGCCCCAGCATTTT. This gives the protein CASRGPSFQPQHF.

This clonotype was observed many times. The chain links TRBV6-1 to TRBJ1-5; D is undetermined. CDR1 MNHNS and CDR2 SASEGT come from the germline V gene. V lost 6 bases and J 4 bases, leaving 7 bases between the germline ends. This CDR3 spans 12 amino acids. CDR3 sequence reads: CASRAQNQPQHF. The CDR3 DNA is TGTGCCAGCAGAGCCCAGAATCAGCCCCAGCATTTT.

Comments on this clonotype: This may be a read error: a much more frequent sequence differs by one nucleotide. The chain uses TRBV7-2 and TRBJ2-7; 9 bases agree with TRBD1. The CDR3 loop spans 12 amino acids. The ends lost 6 bases at V and 6 bases at J; junction bases unmatched: 3. Germline lookup yields CDR1 SGHTA and CDR2 FQGNSA. This CDR3 is CASREQGAEQYF. CDR3 sequence (DNA): TGTGCCAGCAGGGAACAGGGGGCCGAGCAGTACTTC. Using reference TRBV7-2 and TRBJ2-7 for the parts outside the CDR3, the full variable domain is GAGVSQSPSNKVTEKGKDVELRCDPISGHTALYWYRQSLGQGLEFLIYFQGNSAPDKSGLPSDRFSAERTGGSVSTLTIQRTQQEDSAVYLCASREQGAEQYFGPGTRLTVT.

At least ten counts were recorded for this clonotype. The gene calls are TRBV29-1 and TRBJ2-5, with D maybe TRBD2 (5 bases). V was shortened by 7 bases and J by 6 bases, with 12 bases between the two germline ends. The CDR3 has 11 residues. Germline CDR1 is SQVTM and CDR2 is ANQGSEA. The CDR3 loop is CSAERGQTQYF. The CDR3 DNA sequence: TGCAGCGCAGAACGAGGGCAGACCCAGTACTTC.

V gene TRBV10-3 combines with J gene TRBJ2-6, with D unresolved. Trimming cost V 6 bases and J 3 bases, with 6 bases left between them. Germline values: CDR1 ENHRY, CDR2 SYGVKD. The CDR3 has 13 residues. In DNA, the CDR3 is TGTGCCATCAGGGACGATGGGGCCAACGTCCTGACTTTC. It is translated as CAIRDDGANVLTF.

The V gene is TRBV24-1, the J gene TRBJ1-5; D might be TRBD1 (5 bases). Germline CDR1 is KGHDR and CDR2 is SFDVKD. Trimming removed 5 bases at V and 7 bases at J, with 23 bases between. The CDR3 spans 17 residues. Here the CDR3 DNA reads TGTGCCACCAGTGCTAGAAAGGCTCAGGGAAGAGGGCAGCCCCAGCATTTT. Protein sequence: CATSARKAQGRGQPQHF.

Regarding this clonotype: As the CDR3 is not closed by the conserved phenylalanine or tryptophan, this likely results from a read error. The DNA is omitted, as the CDR3 cannot be located on it reliably, and the CDR3 follows TCRdb's listing. This chain joins TRBV7-8 and TRBJ1-5; whether TRBD1, the table's D call, matches the DNA was not checked. Germline lookup yields CDR1 SGHVS and CDR2 FQNEAQ. The CDR3 numbers 8 amino acids, ends counted. CDR3 protein: CASSRGDS.

This clonotype was seen repeatedly, ten times or more. V usage is TRBV11-1 and J usage is TRBJ1-4; the D gene is possibly TRBD1 (6 bases). This CDR3 contains 14 residues. The V and J ends lost 2 bases and 5 bases respectively, with 9 bases between them. CDR1 is SGHAT, CDR2 FQDESV, per germline (reference sequence). CDR3: CASSLSGENEKLFF. Here the CDR3 DNA reads TGTGCCAGCAGCTTATCAGGGGAGAATGAAAAACTGTTTTTT.

There are a few counts of this clonotype. J is TRBJ1-1 and V is TRBV4-3; D possibly corresponds to TRBD1 (6 bases). V was pared by 2 bases and J by 0 bases, with 10 bases between. The CDR3 is made up of 15 amino acids. Germline V gene data show CDR1 as LGHNA and CDR2 as YSLEER. This CDR3 is CASSQMTGLNTEAFF. CDR3 bases: TGCGCCAGCAGCCAAATGACAGGTCTGAACACTGAAGCTTTCTTT.

V is TRBV20-1 and J is TRBJ2-7, with TRBD2 matching 11 bases. Germline CDR1 and CDR2: DFQATT and SNEGSKA (reference sequence). V dropped 3 bases and J dropped 2; count of bases not matched to a gene: 6. This CDR3 spans 15 amino acids. CDR3 bases: TGCAGTGCTAGGAATAGCGGGGGGGCAACCTACGAGCAGTACTTC. Translation gives CSARNSGGATYEQYF.

The rearrangement joins TRBV5-1 to TRBJ1-1; D is perhaps TRBD1 (6 bases). Trimming shortened V by 3 bases and J by 7 bases, and 10 bases separated the two germline ends. The germline V gene encodes CDR1 SGHRS and CDR2 YFSETQ. The CDR3 is 12 amino acids. For the CDR3, the DNA is TGCGCCAGCAGCTCGGGACACCGTGAAGCTTTCTTT. Protein sequence: CASSSGHREAFF.

Comments on this clonotype: One base away lies a much larger clone, so this may be a sequencing read error. The chain has TRBV10-3 and TRBJ1-1; no clear D. This CDR3 spans 13 amino acids. Germline CDR1 and CDR2: ENHRY and SYGVKD. V gave up 6 bases and J gave up 3 bases, with 11 bases separating them. Here the CDR3 DNA reads TGTGCCATCAGCATCCACCGGGACACTGAAGCTTTCTTT. Translation gives CAISIHRDTEAFF.

This clonotype appeared a few times. The chain combines TRBV7-9 with TRBJ1-1; TRBD1 agrees at 9 bases. Germline V CDR1 and CDR2: SEHNR, FQNEAQ (reference sequence). The CDR3 covers 19 residues. After removal of 4 bases from V and 1 base from J, the junction contained 16 bases not matched to a gene. The CDR3 here is CASSSIGTGSKSWNTEAFF. The CDR3 bases are TGTGCCAGCAGCTCCATTGGGACAGGGAGTAAAAGTTGGAACACTGAAGCTTTCTTT.

V gene TRBV6-5 combines with J gene TRBJ2-6; 9 bases agree with TRBD1. The CDR3 loop spans 20 amino acids. The ends lost 0 bases at V and 2 bases at J; junction bases unmatched: 11. The germline CDR1 and CDR2 sequences are MNHEY and SVGAGI. The CDR3 sequence: CASSYSRWTGAPPGANVLTF. CDR3 DNA sequence: TGTGCCAGCAGTTACTCGAGGTGGACAGGGGCACCCCCTGGGGCCAACGTCCTGACTTTC.

Many counts were recorded for this clonotype. This chain joins TRBV10-3 and TRBJ2-7; D may be TRBD1 (6 bases). The germline V and J ends were trimmed by 4 bases and 0 bases, with 25 bases remaining between them. CDR1 is ENHRY, CDR2 SYGVKD, per germline. This CDR3 contains 19 residues. The CDR3, as DNA: TGTGCCATCAGTGGCCTCCAATCAGAAGGGACACTTAGCTCCTACGAGCAGTACTTC. Translation gives CAISGLQSEGTLSSYEQYF.

This clonotype has a handful of counts. The rearrangement links TRBV6-2 or TRBV6-3 to TRBJ1-5; D call uncertain. Trimming removed 4 bases from V and 3 bases from J, with 16 bases in between. Germline CDR1 and CDR2: MNHEY and SVGEGT. The CDR3 contains 16 residues. This chain's CDR3 is CASSSPGGLFNQPQHF. CDR3 nucleotides: TGTGCCAGCAGTTCCCCCGGAGGGCTTTTCAATCAGCCCCAGCATTTT.

The chain employs TRBV7-2 and TRBJ2-7; 8 positions agree with TRBD1. Trimming at V came to 7 bases and at J to 8 bases, leaving 4 bases not matched to a gene. Germline CDR1 reads SGHTA; CDR2 reads FQGNSA. This CDR3 comprises 11 residues. The DNA for the CDR3 is TGTGCCAGCACCACAGGGGGGCAGCAGTACTTC. Translated: CASTTGGQQYF.

The chain links TRBV11-2 to TRBJ2-7; no reliable D call. Germline CDR1 is SGHAT and CDR2 is FQNNGV. V lost 5 bases and J 1 base, leaving 15 bases between the germline ends. The CDR3 sequence is 15 residues long. The DNA of the CDR3 is TGTGCCAGCAGCCGAGTCCCTAGAGGTTCCTACGAGCAGTACTTC. This translates into CASSRVPRGSYEQYF.